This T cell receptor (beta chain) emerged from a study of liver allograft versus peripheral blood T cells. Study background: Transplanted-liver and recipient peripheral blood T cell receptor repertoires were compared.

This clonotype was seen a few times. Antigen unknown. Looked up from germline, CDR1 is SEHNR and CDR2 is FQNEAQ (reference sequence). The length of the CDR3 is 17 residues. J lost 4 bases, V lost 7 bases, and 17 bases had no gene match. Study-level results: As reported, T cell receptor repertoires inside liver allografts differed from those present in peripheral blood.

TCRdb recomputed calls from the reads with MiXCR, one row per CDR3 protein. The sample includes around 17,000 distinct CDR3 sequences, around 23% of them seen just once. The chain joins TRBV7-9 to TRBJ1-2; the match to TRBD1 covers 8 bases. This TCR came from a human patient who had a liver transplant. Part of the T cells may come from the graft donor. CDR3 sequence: CASTPGGMTLFGYGYTF. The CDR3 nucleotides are TGTGCCAGCACCCCAGGGGGCATGACGCTCTTTGGCTATGGCTACACCTTC.